The 29 T cell receptor beta chains below all came from one sample that was sequenced in a study of blood T cells in healthy people across ages (dated by TCRdb to about 2015). The protocol used for the library was 5' RACE. TCRdb names Illumina HiSeq 2500 as the instrument used. The second PCR ran for roughly 6 to 11 cycles and used a J-beta primer mix along with a sample-barcoded 5' primer. TCRdb reprocessed the public reads (quality trimming at Q25 with fastp, clone calling with MiXCR) and kept in-frame beta chains. A single entry per CDR3 protein holds the most common genes and DNA from its merged rows. The sample table holds more than 700,000 distinct CDR3 sequences, of which about 46% were seen once. About a sixth of the sample is taken by the ten largest. Source material: blood. The receptors were gathered from a man at least 80 years old in good health.

V and J are TRBV7-3 and TRBJ2-2, with 8 positions matching TRBD2. The CDR3 has 17 amino acids. V shed 2 bases, J shed 1 base, and the junction held 6 bases outside the gene matches. The V gene's germline CDR1 is SGHTA and CDR2 FQGTGA. CDR3 coding DNA: TGTGCCAGCAGCTTAGTACGAGCGGGAGAGAACACCGGGGAGCTGTTTTTT. This sequence encodes CASSLVRAGENTGELFF. The full variable domain, completed using reference TRBV7-3 and TRBJ2-2, is GAGVSQTPSNKVTEKGKYVELRCDPISGHTALYWYRQSLGQGPEFLIYFQGTGAADDSGLPNDRFFAVRPEGSVSTLKIQRTERGDSAVYLCASSLVRAGENTGELFFGEGSRLTVL.

This clonotype was recorded once. The V and J genes are TRBV4-3 and TRBJ2-7; 9 bases match TRBD1. Germline values: CDR1 LGHNA, CDR2 YSLEER. There are 17 residues in the CDR3. V was clipped by 0 bases and J by 0 bases; unmatched bases: 6. The CDR3 coding sequence is TGCGCCAGCAGCCAAGATGGGACAGGGTTGAGCTCCTACGAGCAGTACTTC. Translated: CASSQDGTGLSSYEQYF.

This clonotype was recorded once. The chain links TRBV12-3 or TRBV12-4 to TRBJ1-1, with a possible D match to TRBD1 (5 bases). The CDR3 extends over 14 amino acids. V dropped 8 bases and J dropped 5 bases, with 18 bases sitting between them. DNA of the CDR3: TGTGCCAGCGGCCTGCCGGGACGTCTTACTGAAGCTTTCTTT. This encodes CASGLPGRLTEAFF.

The chain links TRBV20-1 to TRBJ2-7; 7 bases are shared with TRBD2. The trim removed 3 bases at V and 2 bases at J, leaving 7 bases unmatched. This CDR3 contains 14 residues. The germline V gene encodes CDR1 DFQATT and CDR2 SNEGSKA (reference sequence). DNA for the CDR3: TGCAGTGCTAGTGGGGCTAGCGGACCCTACGAGCAGTACTTC. Translation gives CSASGASGPYEQYF.

This clonotype was picked up many times. The gene calls are TRBV6-2 or TRBV6-3 and TRBJ2-7; unclear D gene. In germline, CDR1 is MNHEY, CDR2 SVGEGT. With 5 bases removed from V and 7 bases from J, the gap between germline ends came to 9 bases. The CDR3 is 11 residues long. The CDR3 DNA sequence: TGTGCCAGCAGTGCGATTGGGGAGCAGTACTTC. Amino acid sequence: CASSAIGEQYF.

The V gene is TRBV9, the J gene TRBJ2-3; tentative D call: TRBD2 (6 bases). Germline CDR1 SGDLS, CDR2 YYNGEE. CDR3 size: 15 residues. V lost 0 bases, J lost 4 bases, and 12 bases lay in between. The DNA of the CDR3 is TGTGCCAGCAGCGTAGGTCCCGGGAGCGCAGATACGCAGTATTTT. It is translated as CASSVGPGSADTQYF. Filled out from reference TRBV9 and TRBJ2-3, the complete variable domain reads DSGVTQTPKHLITATGQRVTLRCSPRSGDLSVYWYQQSLDQGLQFLIQYYNGEERAKGNILERFSAQQFPDLHSELNLSSLELGDSALYFCASSVGPGSADTQYFGPGTRLTVL.

This clonotype was observed many times. The chain links TRBV4-3 to TRBJ2-1; no definite D call. The V and J ends lost 0 bases and 3 bases respectively, with 6 bases between them. This CDR3 comprises 14 residues. Germline lookup yields CDR1 LGHNA and CDR2 YSLEER. The DNA for the CDR3 is TGCGCCAGCAGCCAAGATGGCGGCTACAATGAGCAGTTCTTC. Its translation is CASSQDGGYNEQFF.

The V call is TRBV4-3, the J call TRBJ1-5, with D hard to call. There are 15 residues in the CDR3. CDR1 and CDR2 from the germline V gene are LGHNA and YSLEER. V lost 0 bases, J lost 5 bases, and 11 bases lay in between. CDR3 nucleotide sequence: TGCGCCAGCAGCCAAGATGGGAAAGGTTATCAGCCCCAGCATTTT. Translated, it gives CASSQDGKGYQPQHF.

V gene TRBV5-1 combines with J gene TRBJ2-7; the match to TRBD1 covers 10 bases. The trim removed 6 bases at V and 6 bases at J, leaving 6 bases unmatched. CDR3 length: 13 residues. In germline, CDR1 is SGHRS, CDR2 YFSETQ. The CDR3 loop is CASKVTGGVEQYF. The CDR3 DNA is TGCGCCAGCAAAGTGACAGGGGGCGTCGAGCAGTACTTC. The full variable domain, with the rest looked up from reference TRBV5-1 and TRBJ2-7, is KAGVTQTPRYLIKTRGQQVTLSCSPISGHRSVSWYQQTPGQGLQFLFEYFSETQRNKGNFPGRFSGRQFSNSRSEMNVSTLELGDSALYLCASKVTGGVEQYFGPGTRLTVT.

V usage is TRBV7-9 and J usage is TRBJ2-1; 11 nucleotides match TRBD2. V trimming: 7 bases; J trimming: 5 bases; junction bases outside the gene matches: 10. Germline CDR1 reads SEHNR; CDR2 reads FQNEAQ (reference sequence). This CDR3 has 16 residues. Here the CDR3 reads CASTGEGTSGDNEQFF. The CDR3 nucleotides read TGTGCCAGCACTGGGGAAGGGACTAGCGGAGACAATGAGCAGTTCTTC.

This clonotype was detected only a few times. V is TRBV14 and J is TRBJ1-1; the D is unclear. The CDR3 has 16 amino acids. Germline V gives CDR1 SGHDN, CDR2 FVKESK. Trimming cost V 5 bases and J 2 bases, with 18 bases left between them. The CDR3 nucleotides are TGTGCCAGCAGCGTCTACAGACAATCCAAAAACACTGAAGCTTTCTTT. Its protein is CASSVYRQSKNTEAFF.

In the case of this clonotype: Being one base from a much bigger clone, this may be a read error. This chain links TRBV20-1 with TRBJ2-1; 10 bases match TRBD2. The germline gives CDR1 DFQATT, CDR2 SNEGSKA (reference sequence). The CDR3 sequence is 17 residues long. The CDR3 protein is CGASSPLLAGNYNEQFF. Here the CDR3 DNA reads TGCGGTGCTAGCTCACCTCTACTAGCGGGAAACTACAATGAGCAGTTCTTC.

In its sample, this clonotype was seen a few times. The rearrangement joins TRBV21-1 to TRBJ2-5; TRBD1 is the table's D call, not checked against the DNA. TRBV21-1 is a pseudogene segment. The CDR3 is made up of 14 amino acids. The CDR3 sequence: CASSKELAGGTQYF. The DNA for the CDR3 is TGTGCCAGCAGCAAGGAACTGGCCGGGGGGACCCAGTACTTC.

This clonotype was recorded at least ten times. The chain uses TRBV2 and TRBJ2-1; a possible D gene is TRBD1 (5 bases). CDR1 SNHLY and CDR2 FYNNEI come from the germline V gene. V lost 4 bases to trimming and J lost 0 bases, with 10 bases between them. This CDR3 region has 15 residues. The CDR3 nucleotides are TGTGCCAGCAGTGGGTTCAGGGCCTCCTACAATGAGCAGTTCTTC. It translates to CASSGFRASYNEQFF. Looking up the rest from reference TRBV2 and TRBJ2-1 gives the full variable domain: EPEVTQTPSHQVTQMGQEVILRCVPISNHLYFYWYRQILGQKVEFLVSFYNNEISEKSEIFDDQFSVERPDGSNFTLKIRSTKLEDSAMYFCASSGFRASYNEQFFGPGTRLTVL.

This clonotype was observed a few times. V usage is TRBV7-2 and J usage is TRBJ2-3, with D perhaps TRBD1 or TRBD2 (6 bases each). CDR1 is SGHTA, CDR2 FQGNSA, per germline. Trimming left V 5 bases short and J 4 bases short, with 16 bases between. This CDR3 contains 15 residues. The CDR3 region is CASSLGGARADTQYF. The CDR3 DNA is TGTGCCAGCAGCCTCGGGGGCGCCCGGGCAGATACGCAGTATTTT.

The genes are TRBV7-9 and TRBJ2-5, with 8 bases that match TRBD2. TRBJ2-7 matches the DNA end more closely, so the J call is doubtful. Germline V gives CDR1 SEHNR, CDR2 FQNEAQ (reference sequence). This CDR3 has 14 residues. As DNA, the CDR3 is TGTGCCAGCAGCTTCGGTAGCGGGAATTACGAGCAGTACTTC. Translation gives CASSFGSGNYEQYF.

This chain joins TRBV28 and TRBJ1-4; D is uncertain. This CDR3 has 15 residues. CDR1 and CDR2 from the germline V gene are MDHEN and SYDVKM. V gave up 5 bases and J gave up 3 bases, with 13 bases separating them. CDR3: CASSLRRTPNEKLFF. Here the CDR3 DNA reads TGTGCCAGCAGTCTTCGCCGCACACCTAATGAAAAACTGTTTTTT. The whole variable domain, remainder taken from reference TRBV28 and TRBJ1-4, is DVKVTQSSRYLVKRTGEKVFLECVQDMDHENMFWYRQDPGLGLRLIYFSYDVKMKEKGDIPEGYSVSREKKERFSLILESASTNQTSMYLCASSLRRTPNEKLFFGSGTQLSVL.

The count of this clonotype is one. The chain links TRBV20-1 to TRBJ2-7, with D unresolved. The CDR3 is 13 residues long. Germline values: CDR1 DFQATT, CDR2 SNEGSKA (reference sequence). V was pared by 6 bases and J by 1 base, with 13 bases between. The CDR3 bases are TGCAGTGCGCCCTCGGGTAGGTCCTACGAGCAGTACTTC. Protein: CSAPSGRSYEQYF.

In this sample, this clonotype turned up many times. The V gene is TRBV2, the J gene TRBJ1-2, with D possibly being TRBD1 (6 bases). The V gene's germline CDR1 is SNHLY and CDR2 FYNNEI. This CDR3 is 13 amino acids long. V was pared by 3 bases and J by 7 bases, with 12 bases between. CDR3 residues: CASSEGRGAGYTF. The CDR3 nucleotides are TGTGCCAGCAGTGAGGGACGGGGGGCTGGCTACACCTTC.

CDR3 sequence reads: CASSQAGQGTDTQYF. In nucleotides, the CDR3 is TGCGCCAGCAGCCAAGCGGGACAGGGAACAGATACGCAGTATTTT. The chain couples TRBV4-1 to TRBJ2-3; 9 nucleotides align to TRBD1. J was trimmed by 3 bases and V by 1 base; bases with no gene match: 2. Germline V gene data show CDR1 as MGHRA and CDR2 as YSYEKL. The CDR3 consists of 15 residues.

V usage is TRBV7-2 and J usage is TRBJ2-5, with TRBD1 identical over 8 bases. CDR1 SGHTA and CDR2 FQGNSA come from the germline V gene. J was trimmed by 2 bases and V by 5 bases; bases with no gene match: 7. This CDR3 contains 15 residues. The CDR3 DNA reads TGTGCCAGCAGCATCAATGGACAGGGACAAGAGACCCAGTACTTC. Translated: CASSINGQGQETQYF.

The sample holds a few counts of this clonotype. The rearrangement joins TRBV20-1 to TRBJ1-2, with D maybe TRBD1 (5 bases). Trimming took off 5 bases at V and 1 base at J, with 14 bases between the two ends. The CDR3 sequence is 14 residues long. The germline V gene has CDR1 DFQATT and CDR2 SNEGSKA (reference sequence). The CDR3 region has the DNA TGCAGTGCTCGCAGACTTGACAGTAACTATGGCTACACCTTC. Translation gives CSARRLDSNYGYTF.

The V call is TRBV5-1, the J call TRBJ2-1; 8 positions match TRBD1. Per the germline V gene, CDR1 is SGHRS and CDR2 is YFSETQ. CDR3 length: 15 amino acids. The junction had 13 bases not matched to a gene; V was cut back by 4 bases and J by 10 bases. The DNA for the CDR3 is TGCGCCAGCAGCCAAAAGGACAGGGCGGTCGGGGAGCAGTTCTTC. It specifies CASSQKDRAVGEQFF.

This clonotype was observed a handful of times. This chain joins TRBV20-1 and TRBJ1-2; D not certain. The CDR3 is 13 residues long. The germline V gene has CDR1 DFQATT and CDR2 SNEGSKA (reference sequence). V lost 6 bases and J 4 bases, leaving 15 bases between the germline ends. CDR3 sequence reads: CSAEGTSGYGYTF. In DNA form, the CDR3 reads TGCAGTGCCGAGGGCACTAGTGGCTATGGCTACACCTTC.

Remarks on this clonotype: It may be a read error: a sequence one base away is much more abundant. The chain joins TRBV29-1 to TRBJ1-1; 7 bases are shared with TRBD1. The CDR3 contains 14 residues. V lost 7 bases and J lost 4; bases outside the gene matches: 12. Germline-derived CDR1 and CDR2 are SQVTM and ANQGSEA. The DNA for the CDR3 is TGCAGCGGGGCTCACAGGGGACTGGGCACTGAAGCTTTCTTT. As protein: CSGAHRGLGTEAFF.

About this clonotype: A junction end diverges from the germline sequence, so it may reflect a read error. The V call is TRBV12-3 or TRBV12-4, the J call TRBJ2-3, with D perhaps TRBD1 or TRBD2 (6 bases each). There are 12 residues in the CDR3. The CDR3 loop is CGSRGAGDTQYF. The CDR3, as DNA: TGTGGCAGCAGGGGAGCGGGAGATACGCAGTATTTT.

This clonotype was detected only a few times. The chain uses TRBV28 and TRBJ1-4; the D is unclear. Germline V gene data show CDR1 as MDHEN and CDR2 as SYDVKM. The length of the CDR3 is 17 residues. V gave up 3 bases and J gave up 7 bases, with 21 bases separating them. The CDR3 DNA sequence: TGTGCCAGCAGTTTTGGACGGGAAAAGGAACTGGTTGAAAAACTGTTTTTT. Translating it yields CASSFGREKELVEKLFF.

V gene TRBV29-1 combines with J gene TRBJ2-1; 11 bases are a match to TRBD2. The germline V gene encodes CDR1 SQVTM and CDR2 ANQGSEA. Trimming took 3 bases from V and 8 from J; bases not matched to a gene: 6. This CDR3 region has 14 residues. CDR3 DNA sequence: TGCAGCGTTGAGAGTTCTAGCGGGAGGTATGAGCAGTTCTTC. Translation: CSVESSSGRYEQFF.

The table lists this clonotype with many counts. This chain uses TRBV7-2 with TRBJ2-1, with 7 bases fitting TRBD2. The junction had 10 bases not matched to a gene; V was cut back by 4 bases and J by 4 bases. The CDR3 sequence is 16 residues long. Germline lookup yields CDR1 SGHTA and CDR2 FQGNSA. The chain's CDR3 is CASSSPHGGGYNEQFF. The CDR3 DNA reads as TGTGCCAGCAGCTCGCCTCACGGCGGGGGATACAATGAGCAGTTCTTC.